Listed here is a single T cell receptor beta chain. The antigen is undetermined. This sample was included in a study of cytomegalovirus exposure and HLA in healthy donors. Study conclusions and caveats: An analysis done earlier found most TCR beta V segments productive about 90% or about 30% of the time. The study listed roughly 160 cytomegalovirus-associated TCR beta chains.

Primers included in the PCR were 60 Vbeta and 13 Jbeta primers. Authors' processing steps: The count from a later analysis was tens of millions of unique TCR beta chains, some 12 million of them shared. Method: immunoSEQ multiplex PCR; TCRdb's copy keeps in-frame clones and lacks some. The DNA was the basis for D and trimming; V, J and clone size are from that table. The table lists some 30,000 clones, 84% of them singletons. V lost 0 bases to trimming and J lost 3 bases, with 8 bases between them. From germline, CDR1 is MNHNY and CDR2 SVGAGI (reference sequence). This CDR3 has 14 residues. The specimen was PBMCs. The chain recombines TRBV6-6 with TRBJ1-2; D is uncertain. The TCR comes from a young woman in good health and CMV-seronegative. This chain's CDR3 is CASSYSAGYYGYTF. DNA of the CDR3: TGTGCCAGCAGTTACTCGGCAGGCTACTATGGCTACACCTTC.